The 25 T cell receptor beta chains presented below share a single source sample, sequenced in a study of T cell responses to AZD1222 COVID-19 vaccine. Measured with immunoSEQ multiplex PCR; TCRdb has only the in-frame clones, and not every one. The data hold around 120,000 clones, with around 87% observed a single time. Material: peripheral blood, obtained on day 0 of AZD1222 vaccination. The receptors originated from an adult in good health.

The CDR3 DNA sequence: TGTGCCAGCAGACTGACAGTTTACAATGAGCAGTTCTTC. It is translated as CASRLTVYNEQFF. V and J are TRBV6-5 and TRBJ2-1, with D perhaps matching TRBD1 (5 bases). The CDR3 length is 13 residues. Trimming removed 6 bases at V and 4 bases at J, with 10 bases between. In germline, CDR1 is MNHEY, CDR2 SVGAGI.

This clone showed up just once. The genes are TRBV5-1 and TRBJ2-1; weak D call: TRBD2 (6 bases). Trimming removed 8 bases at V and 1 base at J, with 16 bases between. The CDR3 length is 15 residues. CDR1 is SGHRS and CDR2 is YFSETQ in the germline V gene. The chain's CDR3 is CASAGTSRSYNEQFF. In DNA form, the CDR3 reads TGCGCCAGTGCCGGGACTTCACGTTCCTACAATGAGCAGTTCTTC.

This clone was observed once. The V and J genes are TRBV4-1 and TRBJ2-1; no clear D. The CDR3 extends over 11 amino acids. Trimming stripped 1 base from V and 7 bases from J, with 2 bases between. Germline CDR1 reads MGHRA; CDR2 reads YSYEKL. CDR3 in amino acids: CASSQGNEQFF. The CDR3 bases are TGCGCCAGCAGCCAAGGTAATGAGCAGTTCTTC.

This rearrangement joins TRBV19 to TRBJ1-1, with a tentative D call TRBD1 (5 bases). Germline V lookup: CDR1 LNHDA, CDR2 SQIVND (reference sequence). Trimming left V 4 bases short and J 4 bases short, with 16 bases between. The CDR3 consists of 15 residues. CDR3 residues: CASSTQQVSGTEAFF. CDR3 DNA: TGTGCCAGTAGTACCCAACAGGTTTCGGGCACTGAAGCTTTCTTT. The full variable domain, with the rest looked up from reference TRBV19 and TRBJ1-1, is DGGITQSPKYLFRKEGQNVTLSCEQNLNHDAMYWYRQDPGQGLRLIYYSQIVNDFQKGDIAEGYSVSREKKESFPLTVTSAQKNPTAFYLCASSTQQVSGTEAFFGQGTRLTVV.

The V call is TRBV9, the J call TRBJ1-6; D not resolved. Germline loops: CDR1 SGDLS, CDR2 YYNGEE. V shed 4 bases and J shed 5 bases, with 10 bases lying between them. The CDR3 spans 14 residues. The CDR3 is CASSPGRNNSPLHF. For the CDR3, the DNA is TGTGCCAGCAGCCCCGGACGGAATAATTCACCCCTCCACTTT. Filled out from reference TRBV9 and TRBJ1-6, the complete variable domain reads DSGVTQTPKHLITATGQRVTLRCSPRSGDLSVYWYQQSLDQGLQFLIQYYNGEERAKGNILERFSAQQFPDLHSELNLSSLELGDSALYFCASSPGRNNSPLHFGNGTRLTVT.

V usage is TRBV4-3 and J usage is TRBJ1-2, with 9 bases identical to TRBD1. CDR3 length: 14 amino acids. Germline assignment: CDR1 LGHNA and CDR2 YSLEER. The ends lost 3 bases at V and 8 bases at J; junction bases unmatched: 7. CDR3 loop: CASSQGQGSWGYTF. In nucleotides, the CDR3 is TGCGCCAGCAGCCAGGGACAGGGTAGTTGGGGCTACACCTTC.

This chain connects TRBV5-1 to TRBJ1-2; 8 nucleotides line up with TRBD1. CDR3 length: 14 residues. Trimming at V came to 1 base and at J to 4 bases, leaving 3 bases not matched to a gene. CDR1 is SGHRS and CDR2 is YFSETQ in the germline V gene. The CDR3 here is CASSLFTGGYGYTF. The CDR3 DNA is TGCGCCAGCAGCTTGTTTACAGGGGGCTATGGCTACACCTTC. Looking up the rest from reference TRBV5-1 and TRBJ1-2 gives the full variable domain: KAGVTQTPRYLIKTRGQQVTLSCSPISGHRSVSWYQQTPGQGLQFLFEYFSETQRNKGNFPGRFSGRQFSNSRSEMNVSTLELGDSALYLCASSLFTGGYGYTFGSGTRLTVV.

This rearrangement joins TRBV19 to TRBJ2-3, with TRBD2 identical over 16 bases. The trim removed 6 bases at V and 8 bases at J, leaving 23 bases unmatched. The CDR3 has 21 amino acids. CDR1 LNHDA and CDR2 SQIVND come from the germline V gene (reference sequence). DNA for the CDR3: TGTGCCAGTAGGGAATCCGGGACTAGCGGGGGGGCCGGCATCATCTTCGGTACGCAGTATTTT. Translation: CASRESGTSGGAGIIFGTQYF.

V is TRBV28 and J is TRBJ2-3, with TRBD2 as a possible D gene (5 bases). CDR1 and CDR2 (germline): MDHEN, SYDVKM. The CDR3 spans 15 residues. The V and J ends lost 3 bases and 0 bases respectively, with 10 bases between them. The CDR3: CASSFRGKSTDTQYF. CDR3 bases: TGTGCCAGCAGTTTCCGGGGTAAGAGCACAGATACGCAGTATTTT.

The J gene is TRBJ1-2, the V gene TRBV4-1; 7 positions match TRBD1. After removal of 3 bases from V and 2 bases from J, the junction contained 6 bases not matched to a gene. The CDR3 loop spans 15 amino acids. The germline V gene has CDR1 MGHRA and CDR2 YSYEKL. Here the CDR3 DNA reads TGCGCCAGCAGCCACGGGGAGGGGGCCAACTATGGCTACACCTTC. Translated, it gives CASSHGEGANYGYTF.

CDR3 amino acids: CASSLGFSSANYGYTF. DNA of the CDR3: TGTGCCAGCAGCTTGGGTTTTTCCTCAGCTAACTATGGCTACACCTTC. The chain uses TRBV5-5 and TRBJ1-2; no clear D gene. V lost 0 bases, J lost 0 bases, and 12 bases lay in between. CDR1 SGHKS and CDR2 YYEKEE come from the germline V gene (reference sequence). The CDR3 is made up of 16 amino acids.

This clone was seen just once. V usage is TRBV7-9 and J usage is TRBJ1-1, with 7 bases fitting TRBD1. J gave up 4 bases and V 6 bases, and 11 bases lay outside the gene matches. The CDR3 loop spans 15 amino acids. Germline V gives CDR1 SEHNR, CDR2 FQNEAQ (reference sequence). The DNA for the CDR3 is TGTGCCAGCAGAATCGGAGACGCAGGGGGCACTGAAGCTTTCTTT. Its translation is CASRIGDAGGTEAFF. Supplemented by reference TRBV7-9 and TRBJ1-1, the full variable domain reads DTGVSQNPRHKITKRGQNVTFRCDPISEHNRLYWYRQTLGQGPEFLTYFQNEAQLEKSRLLSDRFSAERPKGSFSTLEIQRTEQGDSAMYLCASRIGDAGGTEAFFGQGTRLTVV.

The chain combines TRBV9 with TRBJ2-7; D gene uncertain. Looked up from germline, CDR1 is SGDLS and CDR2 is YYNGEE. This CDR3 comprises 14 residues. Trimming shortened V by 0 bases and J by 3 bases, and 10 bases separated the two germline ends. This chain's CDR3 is CASSVGGINYEQYF. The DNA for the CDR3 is TGTGCCAGCAGCGTAGGTGGTATCAACTACGAGCAGTACTTC.

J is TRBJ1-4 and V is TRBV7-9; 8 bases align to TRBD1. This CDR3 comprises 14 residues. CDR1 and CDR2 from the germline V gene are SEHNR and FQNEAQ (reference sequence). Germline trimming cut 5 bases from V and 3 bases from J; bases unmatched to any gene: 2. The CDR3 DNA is TGTGCCAGCAGCCCACAGGGGGCTAATGAAAAACTGTTTTTT. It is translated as CASSPQGANEKLFF.

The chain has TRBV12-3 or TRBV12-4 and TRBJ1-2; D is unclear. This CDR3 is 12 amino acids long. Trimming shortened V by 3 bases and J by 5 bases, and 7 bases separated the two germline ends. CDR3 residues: CASSFLTYGYTF. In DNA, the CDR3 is TGTGCCAGCAGTTTCCTCACTTATGGCTACACCTTC.

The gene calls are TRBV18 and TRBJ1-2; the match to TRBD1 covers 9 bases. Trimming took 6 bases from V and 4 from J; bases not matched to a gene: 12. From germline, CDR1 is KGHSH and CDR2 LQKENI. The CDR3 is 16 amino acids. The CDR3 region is CASSRNSGTGIYGYTF. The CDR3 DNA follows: TGTGCCAGCTCGCGTAACTCCGGGACAGGGATCTATGGCTACACCTTC.

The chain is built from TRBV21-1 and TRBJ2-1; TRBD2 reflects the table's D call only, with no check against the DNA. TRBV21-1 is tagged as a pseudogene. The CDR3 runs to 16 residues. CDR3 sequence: CASSKGGRREYNEQFF. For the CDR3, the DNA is TGTGCCAGCAGCAAAGGGGGAAGACGGGAATACAATGAGCAGTTCTTC.

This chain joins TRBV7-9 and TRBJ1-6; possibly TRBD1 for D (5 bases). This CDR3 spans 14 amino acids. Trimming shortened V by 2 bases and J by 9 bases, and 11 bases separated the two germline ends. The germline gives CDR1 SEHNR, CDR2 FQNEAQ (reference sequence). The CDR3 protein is CASSLSGGGSPLHF. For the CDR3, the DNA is TGTGCCAGCAGCTTAAGTGGGGGTGGTTCACCCCTCCACTTT.

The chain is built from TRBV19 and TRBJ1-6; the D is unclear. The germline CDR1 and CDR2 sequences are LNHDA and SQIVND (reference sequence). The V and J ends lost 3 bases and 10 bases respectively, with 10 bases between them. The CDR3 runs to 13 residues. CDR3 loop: CASSMGGESPLHF. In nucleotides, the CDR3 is TGTGCCAGTAGTATGGGCGGCGAATCACCCCTCCACTTT.

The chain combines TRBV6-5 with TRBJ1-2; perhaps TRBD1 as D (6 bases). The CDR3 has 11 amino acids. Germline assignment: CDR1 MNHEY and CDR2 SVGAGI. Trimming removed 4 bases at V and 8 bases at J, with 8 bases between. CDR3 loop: CASSFGQGYTF. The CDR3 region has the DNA TGTGCCAGCAGTTTCGGACAGGGCTACACCTTC.

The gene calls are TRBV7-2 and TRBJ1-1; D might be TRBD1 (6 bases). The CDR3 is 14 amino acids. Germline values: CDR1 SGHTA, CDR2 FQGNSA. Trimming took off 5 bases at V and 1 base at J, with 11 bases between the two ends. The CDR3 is CASSQQGWNTEAFF. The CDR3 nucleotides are TGTGCCAGCAGCCAACAGGGTTGGAACACTGAAGCTTTCTTT.

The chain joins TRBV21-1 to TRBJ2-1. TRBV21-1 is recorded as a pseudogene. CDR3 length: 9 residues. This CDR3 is CASSNEQFF. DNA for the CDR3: TGTGCCAGCAGCAATGAGCAGTTCTTC.

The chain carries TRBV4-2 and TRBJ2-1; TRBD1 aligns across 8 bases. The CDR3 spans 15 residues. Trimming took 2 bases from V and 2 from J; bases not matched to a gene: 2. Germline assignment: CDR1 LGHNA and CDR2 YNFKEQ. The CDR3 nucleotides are TGTGCCAGCAGCCAAATGACAGGGGCCTACAATGAGCAGTTCTTC. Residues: CASSQMTGAYNEQFF.

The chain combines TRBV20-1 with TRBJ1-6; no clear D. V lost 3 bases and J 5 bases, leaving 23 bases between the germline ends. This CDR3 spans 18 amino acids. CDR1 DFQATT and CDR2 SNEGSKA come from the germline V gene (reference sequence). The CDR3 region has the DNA TGCAGTGCTAGTTCCGGGTTCCGACTACAGCGACATAATTCACCCCTCCACTTT. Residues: CSASSGFRLQRHNSPLHF.

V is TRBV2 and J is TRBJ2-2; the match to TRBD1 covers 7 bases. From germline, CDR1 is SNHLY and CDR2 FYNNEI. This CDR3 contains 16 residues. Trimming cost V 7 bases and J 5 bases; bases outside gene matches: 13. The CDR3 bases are TGTGCCAGCAAGGGGGACAGACAAATTCCGACCGGGGAGCTGTTTTTT. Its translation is CASKGDRQIPTGELFF.